The 8 T cell receptor beta chains given below trace back to one sample, sequenced in a study of T cells in Graves' hyperthyroidism and ophthalmopathy (dated by TCRdb to the late 2010s). Libraries were prepared through multiplex PCR. Sequencing instrument: Illumina HiSeq 2000. Amplification of TCR beta CDR3 regions was carried out from RNA transcripts. A first-round RT-PCR of the TCR CDR3 used the HTBI primer set with the Qiagen OneStep RT-PCR kit. The public sequencing data were trimmed at Q25 with fastp and processed into clonotypes with MiXCR by TCRdb, which kept only in-frame beta chains. Every distinct CDR3 protein forms one entry, paired with its most common genes and DNA. This sample has hundreds of thousands of distinct CDR3 sequences in its table, and 14% of those were observed once. The ten biggest clones cover about 12% of the sample. The sequencing sample was made of blood. The receptors were gathered from a woman aged 45-65 years with Graves' ophthalmopathy.

This clonotype was detected only a few times. The chain joins TRBV28 to TRBJ1-2; D remains unclear. CDR3 length: 14 residues. Deletions cut 2 bases from V and 1 base from J, with 8 bases between. The V gene's germline CDR1 is MDHEN and CDR2 SYDVKM. CDR3 DNA sequence: TGTGCCAGCAGTTTAGACCCTAATAACTATGGCTACACCTTC. Translating gives CASSLDPNNYGYTF.

This clonotype was observed a handful of times. As DNA, the CDR3 is TGTGCCAGCAGTTTAATGGGCCCTGGAAACACCATATATTTT. It is translated as CASSLMGPGNTIYF. This chain links TRBV27 with TRBJ1-3; D remains unclear. V dropped 2 bases and J dropped 2 bases, with 7 bases sitting between them. CDR3 size: 14 residues. Germline V CDR1 and CDR2: MNHEY, SMNVEV (reference sequence).

As concerns this clonotype: Here the CDR3 omits its conserved ending phenylalanine or tryptophan, so a read error is the likely source. The CDR3 DNA is TGTGCCAGCAGCTTAGAATCCCGGACTAAATATGGCTACACCCTC. Translated: CASSLESRTKYGYTL. The chain joins TRBV7-2 to TRBJ1-2; D call uncertain. There are 15 residues in the CDR3. In germline, CDR1 is SGHTA, CDR2 FQGNSA.

This clonotype was found a few times. V is TRBV7-9 and J is TRBJ1-5; D might be TRBD1 (6 bases). The CDR3 is 16 residues long. Germline CDR1 reads SEHNR; CDR2 reads FQNEAQ (reference sequence). With 2 bases removed from V and 4 bases from J, the gap between germline ends came to 15 bases. For the CDR3, the DNA is TGTGCCAGCAGCTTAATCGGACAGCAAGGGAATCAGCCCCAGCATTTT. Translated, it gives CASSLIGQQGNQPQHF.

Many counts were recorded for this clonotype. This chain connects TRBV7-9 to TRBJ2-3; weak D call: TRBD2 (5 bases). The germline V gene encodes CDR1 SEHNR and CDR2 FQNEAQ (reference sequence). The CDR3 covers 15 residues. Trimming left V 0 bases short and J 2 bases short, with 9 bases between. The CDR3 loop is CASSLAGSLTDTQYF. The CDR3, as DNA: TGTGCCAGCAGCTTAGCGGGGAGTCTCACAGATACGCAGTATTTT.

The table lists this clonotype with many counts. DNA for the CDR3: TGTGCCAGCAGCCAAGACAGGGGGCGACCCCTCCACTTT. Its protein is CASSQDRGRPLHF. V usage is TRBV12-3 or TRBV12-4 and J usage is TRBJ1-6; 10 positions match TRBD1. V shed 6 bases, J shed 12 bases, and the junction held 5 bases outside the gene matches. The CDR3 is made up of 13 amino acids.

This clonotype came up many times. CDR3 nucleotides: TGTGCCAGCAGTTTGGAGGGGGGCGGCGGCTACACCTTC. Protein product: CASSLEGGGGYTF. The V call is TRBV27, the J call TRBJ1-2, with D possibly being TRBD1 (6 bases). The V gene lost 3 bases and the J gene lost 8 bases, with 13 bases spanning the gap. The CDR3 extends over 13 amino acids. Germline-derived CDR1 and CDR2 are MNHEY and SMNVEV (reference sequence).

This chain uses TRBV5-1 with TRBJ2-3, with 7 bases that match TRBD2. In germline, CDR1 is SGHRS, CDR2 YFSETQ. CDR3 length equals 15 residues. V trimming: 0 bases; J trimming: 4 bases; junction bases outside the gene matches: 5. The CDR3 loop is CASSLAGGGSDTQYF. The CDR3 bases are TGCGCCAGCAGCTTGGCGGGAGGCGGCTCAGATACGCAGTATTTT.